A single sample gave rise to the 28 T cell receptor beta chains below, sequenced in a study of blood T cell repertoires in COVID-19. This table comes from immunoSEQ multiplex PCR, and its TCRdb copy is limited to in-frame clones, with some not included. The table includes some 120,000 clones, 80% to 90% detected once. The sequencing sample was made of peripheral blood. Receptor source: a woman aged 45-59 years with active or convalescent COVID-19.

This clone occurred once. V is TRBV13 and J is TRBJ2-3, with 10 bases identical to TRBD2. Per the germline V gene, CDR1 is PRHDT and CDR2 is FYEKMQ (reference sequence). The ends lost 5 bases at V and 5 bases at J; junction bases unmatched: 7. This CDR3 has 15 residues. CDR3 in DNA: TGTGCCAGCAGCCGGACTAGCGGAGAGAAAGATACGCAGTATTTT. It specifies CASSRTSGEKDTQYF.

CDR3 residues: CASSVSGTSTDTQYF. Written as DNA, the CDR3 is TGTGCCAGCAGCGTCAGCGGAACTAGCACAGATACGCAGTATTTT. The genes are TRBV9 and TRBJ2-3, with D tentatively TRBD2 (5 bases). Germline values: CDR1 SGDLS, CDR2 YYNGEE. The CDR3 totals 15 residues. V lost 2 bases and J 0 bases, leaving 10 bases between the germline ends.

The genes are TRBV7-2 and TRBJ2-1, with 8 bases that match TRBD2. The CDR3 contains 15 residues. Germline V gives CDR1 SGHTA, CDR2 FQGNSA. Losses at the gene ends were 3 bases for V and 13 bases for J; bases not matched to a gene: 14. The CDR3 bases are TGTGCCAGCAGCTTCCCCGGGGGGGCAACCCGCAACCAGTTCTTC. Amino acid sequence: CASSFPGGATRNQFF.

This chain links TRBV10-3 with TRBJ2-1, with a possible D match to TRBD2 (5 bases). Germline CDR1 ENHRY, CDR2 SYGVKD. V was clipped by 10 bases and J by 3 bases, with 16 bases between them. The CDR3 is 14 residues long. This CDR3 reads CATNGESDYNEQFF. DNA for the CDR3: TGTGCCACAAACGGGGAGTCTGACTACAATGAGCAGTTCTTC.

This clone was seen only once. The J gene is TRBJ1-2, the V gene TRBV6-5; perhaps TRBD1 as D (5 bases). The CDR3 is 13 amino acids. The V end was cut by 0 bases, the J end by 6 bases, with 8 bases between. Germline V gives CDR1 MNHEY, CDR2 SVGAGI. In DNA, the CDR3 is TGTGCCAGCAGTTACTCGACAGCTGATGGCTACACCTTC. Amino acid sequence: CASSYSTADGYTF.

The chain uses TRBV19 and TRBJ2-1, with TRBD2 matching 8 bases. With 0 bases clipped from V and 2 bases from J, the junction kept 3 bases outside the gene matches. This CDR3 is built from 16 residues. Germline loops: CDR1 LNHDA, CDR2 SQIVND (reference sequence). This CDR3 is CASSIDGRVTYNEQFF. The CDR3 DNA reads TGTGCCAGTAGTATAGACGGGAGGGTCACCTACAATGAGCAGTTCTTC.

The chain combines TRBV6-5 with TRBJ1-4; D is undetermined. Trimming pared 6 bases from V and 0 bases from J, leaving 11 bases between. Germline V lookup: CDR1 MNHEY, CDR2 SVGAGI. CDR3 length: 15 amino acids. CDR3 DNA sequence: TGTGCCAGCAGACTCCTGGAGGCAACTAATGAAAAACTGTTTTTT. This translates into CASRLLEATNEKLFF.

CDR3 amino acids: CASSAAGGSGNTIYF. The CDR3 DNA follows: TGTGCCAGCAGCGCCGCAGGGGGCTCTGGAAACACCATATATTTT. The gene calls are TRBV7-8 and TRBJ1-3; 7 bases are a match to TRBD1. Germline V CDR1 and CDR2: SGHVS, FQNEAQ. There are 15 residues in the CDR3. Trimming cost V 5 bases and J 0 bases; bases outside gene matches: 4.

The chain combines TRBV5-6 with TRBJ2-1, with TRBD2 as a possible D gene (6 bases). The CDR3 consists of 15 residues. The germline V and J ends were trimmed by 6 bases and 4 bases, with 17 bases remaining between them. CDR1 and CDR2 from the germline V gene are SGHDT and YYEEEE. CDR3 amino acids: CASTPGGGLYNEQFF. CDR3 DNA sequence: TGTGCCAGCACTCCCGGGGGAGGCTTATACAATGAGCAGTTCTTC.

The chain couples TRBV7-3 to TRBJ1-6; 10 nucleotides match TRBD1. J gave up 14 bases and V 6 bases, and 13 bases lay outside the gene matches. The CDR3 consists of 15 residues. In germline, CDR1 is SGHTA, CDR2 FQGTGA. Here the CDR3 DNA reads TGTGCCAGCAGTTTAGGGGGGACAGGGGCCTCGGCCCTCCACTTT. Its translation: CASSLGGTGASALHF.

The chain combines TRBV12-3 or TRBV12-4 with TRBJ2-7; D is uncertain. The V gene lost 6 bases and the J gene lost 5 bases, with 14 bases spanning the gap. The CDR3 runs to 13 residues. CDR3 sequence: CASRKSIYDEQYF. The CDR3 nucleotides are TGTGCCAGCAGAAAATCGATCTACGACGAGCAGTACTTC.

This clone occurred a few times. The rearrangement joins TRBV6-8 to TRBJ2-1, with 13 bases matching TRBD2. With 6 bases clipped from V and 8 bases from J, the junction kept 13 bases outside the gene matches. Germline V gene data show CDR1 as MNHGY and CDR2 as SAAAGT. The CDR3 extends over 17 amino acids. The CDR3 DNA reads as TGTGCCAGCAGCTCAACCGGGACTAGCGGGACGATGGATGAGCAGTTCTTC. Protein sequence: CASSSTGTSGTMDEQFF.

V is TRBV4-3 and J is TRBJ2-7, with TRBD2 matching over 11 bases. Germline assignment: CDR1 LGHNA and CDR2 YSLEER. The length of the CDR3 is 15 residues. J lost 4 bases, V lost 4 bases, and 6 bases had no gene match. CDR3 residues: CASSPTSGRRYEQYF. For the CDR3, the DNA is TGCGCCAGCAGCCCAACTAGCGGGAGACGGTACGAGCAGTACTTC.

V gene TRBV9 combines with J gene TRBJ2-3; TRBD2 matches at 7 bases. CDR1 is SGDLS, CDR2 YYNGEE, per germline. J lost 0 bases, V lost 0 bases, and 10 bases had no gene match. CDR3 length: 18 residues. CDR3 residues: CASSVGVLADHSTDTQYF. The DNA for the CDR3 is TGTGCCAGCAGCGTAGGGGTTCTAGCGGACCATAGCACAGATACGCAGTATTTT.

The V gene is TRBV7-8, the J gene TRBJ2-7; 8 bases are shared with TRBD2. Trimming removed 5 bases from V and 3 bases from J; junction bases left unmatched: 6. The CDR3 sequence is 14 residues long. Germline CDR1 SGHVS, CDR2 FQNEAQ. The CDR3 protein is CASSTSGPFYEQYF. CDR3 nucleotides: TGTGCCAGCAGCACTAGCGGACCCTTCTACGAGCAGTACTTC.

This chain uses TRBV29-1 with TRBJ1-1, with unresolved D. The CDR3 loop spans 12 amino acids. V gave up 2 bases and J gave up 6 bases, with 10 bases separating them. Germline CDR1 reads SQVTM; CDR2 reads ANQGSEA. The CDR3 loop reads CSVEYYGAEAFF. CDR3 bases: TGCAGCGTTGAATATTACGGGGCTGAAGCTTTCTTT.

The rearrangement joins TRBV11-2 to TRBJ1-1, with no clear D. This CDR3 is built from 14 residues. The germline V gene has CDR1 SGHAT and CDR2 FQNNGV. V was shortened by 3 bases and J by 6 bases, with 14 bases between the two germline ends. This chain's CDR3 is CASSFEPGSAEAFF. In nucleotides, the CDR3 is TGTGCCAGCAGCTTTGAACCCGGGAGCGCTGAAGCTTTCTTT.

The table lists this clone with a few counts. This chain uses TRBV30 with TRBJ1-1; the D is unclear. CDR1 is GTSNPN, CDR2 SVGIG, per germline (reference sequence). V lost 0 bases and J 11 bases, leaving 13 bases between the germline ends. This CDR3 has 12 amino acids. The CDR3 sequence: CAWSVDSGWAFF. CDR3 coding DNA: TGTGCCTGGAGTGTAGACTCCGGCTGGGCTTTCTTT.

The chain joins TRBV28 to TRBJ2-7; the D gene is possibly TRBD1 (5 bases). V was pared by 6 bases and J by 1 base, with 16 bases between. The CDR3 sequence is 15 residues long. CDR1 and CDR2 from the germline V gene are MDHEN and SYDVKM. The CDR3 here is CASRMSQGASYEQYF. The CDR3 region has the DNA TGTGCCAGCAGAATGTCGCAGGGTGCATCCTACGAGCAGTACTTC.

The chain is built from TRBV19 and TRBJ2-7; 8 bases agree with TRBD1. The CDR3 contains 16 residues. The V segment lost 4 bases and the J segment 7 bases; nucleotides outside the gene matches: 15. Germline V gene data show CDR1 as LNHDA and CDR2 as SQIVND (reference sequence). The CDR3 here is CASSRTGTGKIFEQYF. The CDR3 region has the DNA TGTGCCAGTAGTAGAACCGGGACAGGAAAAATTTTTGAGCAGTACTTC.

The chain joins TRBV2 to TRBJ1-6; 7 bases are a match to TRBD1. This CDR3 has 14 amino acids. V trimming: 2 bases; J trimming: 7 bases; junction bases outside the gene matches: 2. Germline V lookup: CDR1 SNHLY, CDR2 FYNNEI. The CDR3 here is CASSELQGNSPLHF. The CDR3 region has the DNA TGTGCCAGCAGTGAATTACAGGGGAATTCACCCCTCCACTTT.

The chain uses TRBV19 and TRBJ1-5; maybe TRBD1 (6 bases). V dropped 6 bases and J dropped 0 bases, with 12 bases sitting between them. The CDR3 sequence is 15 residues long. In germline, CDR1 is LNHDA, CDR2 SQIVND (reference sequence). For the CDR3, the DNA is TGTGCCAGTAGAAAGGGACAAAATAGCAATCAGCCCCAGCATTTT. This codes for CASRKGQNSNQPQHF.

This rearrangement joins TRBV30 to TRBJ1-6; 10 bases map to TRBD1. The junction had 11 bases not matched to a gene; V was cut back by 3 bases and J by 9 bases. The CDR3 extends over 16 amino acids. CDR1 and CDR2 (germline): GTSNPN, SVGIG (reference sequence). DNA for the CDR3: TGTGCCTGGAGCTTGCGACCGGGACAGGGGTCTTCACCCCTCCACTTT. This gives the protein CAWSLRPGQGSSPLHF.

V usage is TRBV5-4 and J usage is TRBJ2-3; weak D call: TRBD2 (5 bases). Germline CDR1 reads SGHNT; CDR2 reads YYREEE (reference sequence). The CDR3 runs 15 residues. Trimming took 4 bases from V and 0 from J, leaving 12 bases between them. CDR3 protein: CASSPPTGSTDTQYF. The DNA of the CDR3 is TGTGCCAGCAGCCCACCCACGGGAAGCACAGATACGCAGTATTTT.

The rearrangement links TRBV6-2 or TRBV6-3 to TRBJ2-7; TRBD2 matches 9 bases. The germline V gene has CDR1 MNHEY and CDR2 SVGEGT. The junction had 11 bases not matched to a gene; V was cut back by 6 bases and J by 2 bases. The CDR3 consists of 16 residues. The CDR3, as DNA: TGTGCCAGCAGCGGCGCCCCTAGCGGGGTTCCCTACGAGCAGTACTTC. It translates to CASSGAPSGVPYEQYF.

J is TRBJ1-3 and V is TRBV9, with D perhaps matching TRBD1 (6 bases). V was pared by 2 bases and J by 2 bases, with 11 bases between. Germline-derived CDR1 and CDR2 are SGDLS and YYNGEE. This CDR3 has 15 amino acids. This chain's CDR3 is CASSVDSRPGNTIYF. CDR3 DNA: TGTGCCAGCAGCGTGGACAGTAGACCTGGAAACACCATATATTTT.

CDR3 DNA: TGTGCCAGCAGCTTAGAGGCGGGAAGCTCCTACAATGAGCAGTTCTTC. The encoded protein is CASSLEAGSSYNEQFF. The V call is TRBV7-2, the J call TRBJ2-1; weak D call: TRBD2 (6 bases). Trimming shortened V by 1 base and J by 0 bases, and 10 bases separated the two germline ends. CDR3 length: 16 amino acids. CDR1 is SGHTA and CDR2 is FQGNSA in the germline V gene.

The chain carries TRBV18 and TRBJ2-2; 10 bases map to TRBD1. V gave up 2 bases and J gave up 5 bases; unmatched junction bases: 8. The CDR3 has 17 amino acids. Per germline, CDR1 KGHSH and CDR2 LQKENI. The CDR3 DNA reads TGTGCCAGCTCACCAAGGGACAGGGGAGAAAAAACCGGGGAGCTGTTTTTT. Amino acid sequence: CASSPRDRGEKTGELFF.